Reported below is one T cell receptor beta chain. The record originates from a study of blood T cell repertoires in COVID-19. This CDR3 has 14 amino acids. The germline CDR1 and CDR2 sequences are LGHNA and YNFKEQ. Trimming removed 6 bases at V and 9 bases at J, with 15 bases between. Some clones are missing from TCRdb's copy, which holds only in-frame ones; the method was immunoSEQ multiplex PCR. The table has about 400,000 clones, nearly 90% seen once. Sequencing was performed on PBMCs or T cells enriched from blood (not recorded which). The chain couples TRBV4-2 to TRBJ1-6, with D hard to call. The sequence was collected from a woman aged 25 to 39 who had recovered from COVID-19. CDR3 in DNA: TGTGCCAGCAGTTCGACGACTGGAGGTTCACCCCTCCACTTT. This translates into CASSSTTGGSPLHF.